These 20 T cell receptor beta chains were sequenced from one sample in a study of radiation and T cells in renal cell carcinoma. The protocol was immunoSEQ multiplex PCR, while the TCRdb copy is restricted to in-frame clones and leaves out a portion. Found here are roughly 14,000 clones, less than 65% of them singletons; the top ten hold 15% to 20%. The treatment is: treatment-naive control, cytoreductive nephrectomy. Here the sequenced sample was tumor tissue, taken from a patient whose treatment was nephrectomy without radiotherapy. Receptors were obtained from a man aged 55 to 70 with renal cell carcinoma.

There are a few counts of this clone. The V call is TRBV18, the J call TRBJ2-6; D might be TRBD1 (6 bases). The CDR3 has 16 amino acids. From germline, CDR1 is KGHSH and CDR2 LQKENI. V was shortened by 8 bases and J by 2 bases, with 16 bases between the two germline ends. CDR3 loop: CASRQSGAAGANVLTF. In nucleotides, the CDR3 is TGTGCCAGCCGTCAGTCAGGGGCGGCTGGGGCCAACGTCCTGACTTTC.

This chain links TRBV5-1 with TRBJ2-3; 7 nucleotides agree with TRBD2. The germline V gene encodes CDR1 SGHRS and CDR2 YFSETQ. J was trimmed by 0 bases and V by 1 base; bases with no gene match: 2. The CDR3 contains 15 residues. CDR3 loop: CASSLSGDSTDTQYF. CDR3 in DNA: TGCGCCAGCAGCTTGAGCGGGGATAGCACAGATACGCAGTATTTT.

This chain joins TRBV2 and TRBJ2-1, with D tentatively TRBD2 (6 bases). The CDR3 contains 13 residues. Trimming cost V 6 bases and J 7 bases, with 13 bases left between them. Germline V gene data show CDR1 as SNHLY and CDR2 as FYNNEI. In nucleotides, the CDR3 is TGTGCCAGCAGGCCGGGACTTCGGAATGAGCAGTTCTTC. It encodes CASRPGLRNEQFF. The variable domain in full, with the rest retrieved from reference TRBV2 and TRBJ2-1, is EPEVTQTPSHQVTQMGQEVILRCVPISNHLYFYWYRQILGQKVEFLVSFYNNEISEKSEIFDDQFSVERPDGSNFTLKIRSTKLEDSAMYFCASRPGLRNEQFFGPGTRLTVL.

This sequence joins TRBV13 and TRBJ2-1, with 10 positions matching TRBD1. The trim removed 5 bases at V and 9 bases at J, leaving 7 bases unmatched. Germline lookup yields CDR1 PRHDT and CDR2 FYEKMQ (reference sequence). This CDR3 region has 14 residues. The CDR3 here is CASSPTGGWGEQFF. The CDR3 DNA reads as TGTGCCAGCAGCCCGACAGGGGGCTGGGGTGAGCAGTTCTTC.

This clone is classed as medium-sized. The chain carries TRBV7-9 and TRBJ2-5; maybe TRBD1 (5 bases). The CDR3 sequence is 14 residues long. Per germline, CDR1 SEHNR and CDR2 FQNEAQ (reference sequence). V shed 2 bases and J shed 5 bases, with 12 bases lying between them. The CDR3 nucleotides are TGTGCCAGCAGCTTACGTGACGCAGGGGAGACCCAGTACTTC. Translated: CASSLRDAGETQYF.

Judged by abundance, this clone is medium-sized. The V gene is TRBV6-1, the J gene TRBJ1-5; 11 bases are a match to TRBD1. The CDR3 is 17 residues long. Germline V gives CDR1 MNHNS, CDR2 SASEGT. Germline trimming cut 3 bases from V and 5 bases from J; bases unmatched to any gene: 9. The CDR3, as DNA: TGTGCCAGCAGTGATCTCCGGGACAGGGGGGGTCATCAGCCCCAGCATTTT. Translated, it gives CASSDLRDRGGHQPQHF.

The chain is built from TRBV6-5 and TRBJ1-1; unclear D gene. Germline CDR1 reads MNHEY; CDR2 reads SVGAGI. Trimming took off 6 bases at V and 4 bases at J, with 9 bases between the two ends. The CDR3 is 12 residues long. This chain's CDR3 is CASSRLGTEAFF. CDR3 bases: TGTGCCAGCAGCAGGTTAGGCACTGAAGCTTTCTTT.

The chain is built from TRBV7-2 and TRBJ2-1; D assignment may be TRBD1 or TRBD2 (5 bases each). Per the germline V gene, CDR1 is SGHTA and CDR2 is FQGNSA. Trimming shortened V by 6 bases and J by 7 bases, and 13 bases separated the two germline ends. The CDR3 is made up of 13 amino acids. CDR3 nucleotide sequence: TGTGCCAGCAGGATGGGGCCGGGGAATGAGCAGTTCTTC. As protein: CASRMGPGNEQFF.

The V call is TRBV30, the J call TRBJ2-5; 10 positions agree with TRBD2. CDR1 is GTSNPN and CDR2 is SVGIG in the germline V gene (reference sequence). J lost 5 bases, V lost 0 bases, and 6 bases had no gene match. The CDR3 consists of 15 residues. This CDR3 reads CAWSVASGGRETQYF. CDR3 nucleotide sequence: TGTGCCTGGAGTGTGGCTAGCGGGGGAAGGGAGACCCAGTACTTC.

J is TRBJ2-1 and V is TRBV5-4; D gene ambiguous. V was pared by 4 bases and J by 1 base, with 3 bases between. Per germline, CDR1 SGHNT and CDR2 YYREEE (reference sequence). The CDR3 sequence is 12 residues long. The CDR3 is CASSTSYNEQFF. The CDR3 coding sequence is TGTGCCAGCAGCACGTCCTACAATGAGCAGTTCTTC.

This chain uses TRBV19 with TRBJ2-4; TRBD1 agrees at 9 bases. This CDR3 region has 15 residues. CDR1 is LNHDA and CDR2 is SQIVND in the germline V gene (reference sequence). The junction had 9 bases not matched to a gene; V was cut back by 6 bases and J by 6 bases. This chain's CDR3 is CASSYIPGQGNIQYF. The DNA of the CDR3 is TGTGCCAGTAGCTATATACCGGGACAGGGAAACATTCAGTACTTC.

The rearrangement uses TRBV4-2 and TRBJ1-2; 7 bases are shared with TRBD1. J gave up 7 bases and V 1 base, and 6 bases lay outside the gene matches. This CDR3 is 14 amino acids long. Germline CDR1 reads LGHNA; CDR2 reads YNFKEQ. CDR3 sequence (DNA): TGTGCCAGCAGCCAAGCGACTGCAGGGGGTGGCTACACCTTC. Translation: CASSQATAGGGYTF.

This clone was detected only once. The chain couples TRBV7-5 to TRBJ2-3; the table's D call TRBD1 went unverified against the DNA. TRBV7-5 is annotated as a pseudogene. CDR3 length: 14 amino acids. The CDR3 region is CARRPQGGSDTQYF. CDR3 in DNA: TGTGCCAGAAGGCCCCAGGGGGGTTCAGATACGCAGTATTTT.

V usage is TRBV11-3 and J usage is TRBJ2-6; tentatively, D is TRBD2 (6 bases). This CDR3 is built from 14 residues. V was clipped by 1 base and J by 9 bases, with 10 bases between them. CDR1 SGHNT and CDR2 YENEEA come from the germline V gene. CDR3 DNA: TGTGCCAGCAGCTTAGGGGGGGACGACAACGTCCTGACTTTC. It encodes CASSLGGDDNVLTF. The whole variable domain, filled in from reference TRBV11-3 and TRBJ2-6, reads EAGVVQSPRYKIIEKKQPVAFWCNPISGHNTLYWYLQNLGQGPELLIRYENEEAVDDSQLPKDRFSAERLKGVDSTLKIQPAELGDSAVYLCASSLGGDDNVLTFGAGSRLTVL.

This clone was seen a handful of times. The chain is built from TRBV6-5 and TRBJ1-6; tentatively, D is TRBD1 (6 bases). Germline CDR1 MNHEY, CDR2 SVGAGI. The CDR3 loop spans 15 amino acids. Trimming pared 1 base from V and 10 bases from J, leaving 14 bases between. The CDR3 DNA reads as TGTGCCAGCAGTTACTTCCGGGACACTGGATCACCCCTCCACTTT. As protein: CASSYFRDTGSPLHF.

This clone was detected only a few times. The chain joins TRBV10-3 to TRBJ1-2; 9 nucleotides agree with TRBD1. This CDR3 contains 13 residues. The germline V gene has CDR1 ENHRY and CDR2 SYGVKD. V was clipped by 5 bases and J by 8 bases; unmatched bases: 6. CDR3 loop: CAISRDRAEGYTF. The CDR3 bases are TGTGCCATCAGTAGGGACAGGGCCGAGGGCTACACCTTC.

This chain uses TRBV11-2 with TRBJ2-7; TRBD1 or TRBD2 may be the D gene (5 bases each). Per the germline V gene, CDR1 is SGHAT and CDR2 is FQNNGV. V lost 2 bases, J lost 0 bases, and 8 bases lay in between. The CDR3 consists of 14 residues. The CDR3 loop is CASSLPGRSYEQYF. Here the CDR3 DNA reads TGTGCCAGCAGCTTACCGGGGCGCTCCTACGAGCAGTACTTC.

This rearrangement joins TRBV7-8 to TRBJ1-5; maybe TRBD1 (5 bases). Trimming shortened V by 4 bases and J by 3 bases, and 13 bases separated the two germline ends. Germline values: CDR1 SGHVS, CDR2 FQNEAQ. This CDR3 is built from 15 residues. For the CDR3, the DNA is TGTGCCAGCAGCTCACAAGGGACCAACAATCAGCCCCAGCATTTT. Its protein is CASSSQGTNNQPQHF.

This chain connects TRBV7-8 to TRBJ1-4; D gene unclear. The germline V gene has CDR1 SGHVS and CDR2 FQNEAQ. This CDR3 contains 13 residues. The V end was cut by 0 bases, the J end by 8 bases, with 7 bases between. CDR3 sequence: CASSLAKREKLFF. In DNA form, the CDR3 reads TGTGCCAGCAGCTTAGCTAAGAGGGAAAAACTGTTTTTT.

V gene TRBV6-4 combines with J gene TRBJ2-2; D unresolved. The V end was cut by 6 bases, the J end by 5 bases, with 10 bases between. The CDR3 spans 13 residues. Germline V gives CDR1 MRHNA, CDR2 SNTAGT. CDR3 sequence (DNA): TGTGCCAGCAGCCCGGGCCGGACCGGGGAGCTGTTTTTT. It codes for CASSPGRTGELFF.